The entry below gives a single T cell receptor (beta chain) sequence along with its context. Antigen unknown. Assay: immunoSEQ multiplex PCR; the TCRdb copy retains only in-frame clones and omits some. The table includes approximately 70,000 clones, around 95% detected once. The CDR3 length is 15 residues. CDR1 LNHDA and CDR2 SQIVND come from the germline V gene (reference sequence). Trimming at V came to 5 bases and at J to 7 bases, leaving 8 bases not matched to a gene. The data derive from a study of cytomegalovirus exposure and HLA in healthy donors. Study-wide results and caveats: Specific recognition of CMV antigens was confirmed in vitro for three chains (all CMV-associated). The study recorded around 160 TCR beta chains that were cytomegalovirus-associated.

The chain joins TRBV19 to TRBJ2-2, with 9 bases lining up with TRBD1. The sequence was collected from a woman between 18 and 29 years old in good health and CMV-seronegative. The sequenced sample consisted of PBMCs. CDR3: CASSPKDRGVGELFF. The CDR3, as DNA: TGTGCCAGTAGTCCAAAGGACAGGGGCGTCGGGGAGCTGTTTTTT.